This TCR beta chain derives from a study of cytomegalovirus exposure and HLA in healthy donors. The study, taken as a whole, reports: According to an earlier analysis, most TCR beta V segments yielded productive rearrangements about 87% or about 30% of the time. Other equally common chains were less clonally expanded than HLA-associated TCR beta chains, a later analysis showed.

V lost 6 bases to trimming and J lost 4 bases, with 12 bases between them. CDR1 is SGHTA, CDR2 FQGNSA, per germline. This CDR3 contains 13 residues. Only a few counts were recorded for this clone. Its target is not known. The PCR used 60 Vbeta and 13 Jbeta primers. Original processing notes: Some 80 million unique TCR beta chains, roughly 11 million shared, were counted in a later analysis. Sequenced by immunoSEQ multiplex PCR; TCRdb stores in-frame clones only, minus some. V and J calls and clone size are copied from that table; D and trimming were computed from the DNA. The profile covers some 54,000 clones, with about three quarters appearing a single time and about 3% taken by the ten largest.

The receptor comes from a man aged 18 to 30 in good health and CMV-seronegative. V is TRBV7-2 and J is TRBJ1-1; maybe TRBD1 (6 bases). Sequenced input: PBMCs. This chain's CDR3 is CASRSTGFTEAFF. The CDR3, as DNA: TGTGCCAGCAGGTCAACAGGGTTCACTGAAGCTTTCTTT. The full variable domain, rest sourced from reference TRBV7-2 and TRBJ1-1, is GAGVSQSPSNKVTEKGKDVELRCDPISGHTALYWYRQSLGQGLEFLIYFQGNSAPDKSGLPSDRFSAERTGGSVSTLTIQRTQQEDSAVYLCASRSTGFTEAFFGQGTRLTVV.